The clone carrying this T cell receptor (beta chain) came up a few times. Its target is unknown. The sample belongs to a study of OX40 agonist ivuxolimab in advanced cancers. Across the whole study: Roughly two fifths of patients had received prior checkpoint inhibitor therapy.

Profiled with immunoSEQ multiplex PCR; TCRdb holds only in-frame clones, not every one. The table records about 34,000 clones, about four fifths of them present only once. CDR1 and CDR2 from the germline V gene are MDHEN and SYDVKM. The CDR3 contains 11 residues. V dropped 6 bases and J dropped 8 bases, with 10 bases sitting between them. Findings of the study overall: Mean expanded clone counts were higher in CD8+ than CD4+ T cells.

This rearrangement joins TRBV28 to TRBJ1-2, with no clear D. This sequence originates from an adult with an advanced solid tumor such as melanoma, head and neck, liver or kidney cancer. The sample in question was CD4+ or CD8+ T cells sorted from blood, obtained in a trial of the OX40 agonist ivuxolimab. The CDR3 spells CASSRPEGYTF. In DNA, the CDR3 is TGTGCCAGCAGCCGTCCCGAGGGCTACACCTTC.